This T cell receptor beta chain was profiled in a study of identifying expanded T cells in peripheral blood. The study, taken as a whole, reports: Approximately 1.2 clones differed between technical replicates, versus about 15 and 19 over time.

The assay was immunoSEQ multiplex PCR, and TCRdb's table has in-frame clones only and misses some. Of about 85,000 clones detected, 70% to 90% appear once; the ten largest clones hold over 15%. Regarding this clone: Its matching antigen is unknown.

V was pared by 2 bases and J by 6 bases, with 4 bases of the junction left unmatched. The length of the CDR3 is 14 residues. Germline CDR1 reads SGHRS; CDR2 reads YFSETQ. The receptor was isolated from a person aged 18-70 years in good health. The chain uses TRBV5-1 and TRBJ1-2; 10 bases match TRBD1. Source material: blood. CDR3 sequence: CASSFTGTGDGYTF. The CDR3, as DNA: TGCGCCAGCAGCTTTACCGGGACAGGGGATGGCTACACCTTC. Together with reference TRBV5-1 and TRBJ1-2, the CDR3 gives the full variable domain: KAGVTQTPRYLIKTRGQQVTLSCSPISGHRSVSWYQQTPGQGLQFLFEYFSETQRNKGNFPGRFSGRQFSNSRSEMNVSTLELGDSALYLCASSFTGTGDGYTFGSGTRLTVV.